This T cell receptor beta chain comes out of a study of cytomegalovirus exposure and HLA in healthy donors. General study findings and limits: One later analysis, an examination of the 100 to 150 validation repertoires, found that first-cohort TCR clusters tended to co-occur in them.

CDR1 and CDR2 (germline): SGHKS, YYEKEE (reference sequence). The J segment lost 6 bases and the V segment lost 1 base, leaving 13 bases of the junction unmatched. The CDR3 consists of 17 residues. The table came from immunoSEQ multiplex PCR; TCRdb's copy has only in-frame clones and leaves some out. The sample contains 90,000 to 120,000 clones, 90% to 97% of which appear only once. The donors were in the roughly 130-subject validation cohort, distinct from the roughly 720-subject first cohort. This clone was seen only once. Its antigen is not identified. J is TRBJ1-5 and V is TRBV5-5, with 7 bases fitting TRBD1. The sequence was collected from a woman between 18 and 29 years old in good health and CMV-seronegative. Sequences were obtained from PBMCs. Here the CDR3 DNA reads TGTGCCAGCAGCTTGTCTCCCACCACAGGGGCAAGTCAGCCCCAGCATTTT. Translation gives CASSLSPTTGASQPQHF.